These 32 T cell receptor beta chains came from one sample sequenced in a study of T cell responses to AZD1222 COVID-19 vaccine. Sequenced by immunoSEQ multiplex PCR; TCRdb stores in-frame clones only, minus some. The repertoire holds around 160,000 clones, with under 95% as singletons. The material was peripheral blood, obtained on day 0 of AZD1222 vaccination. Every receptor here comes from an adult in good health.

The sample holds many counts of this clone. V is TRBV11-2 and J is TRBJ2-7; D not resolved. Germline V gene data show CDR1 as SGHAT and CDR2 as FQNNGV. CDR3 length equals 13 residues. Trimming shortened V by 1 base and J by 3 bases, and 7 bases separated the two germline ends. The CDR3 nucleotides are TGTGCCAGCAGCTTAGGGGGTAACTACGAGCAGTACTTC. Translation: CASSLGGNYEQYF.

The chain carries TRBV7-8 and TRBJ1-5; no clear D. The length of the CDR3 is 16 residues. Deletions cut 4 bases from V and 0 bases from J, with 13 bases between. Germline lookup yields CDR1 SGHVS and CDR2 FQNEAQ. The CDR3 coding sequence is TGTGCCAGCAGCTCGAGGAACATACATAGCAATCAGCCCCAGCATTTT. This sequence encodes CASSSRNIHSNQPQHF. The whole variable domain, remainder taken from reference TRBV7-8 and TRBJ1-5, is GAGVSQSPRYKVAKRGQDVALRCDPISGHVSLFWYQQALGQGPEFLTYFQNEAQLDKSGLPSDRFFAERPEGSVSTLKIQRTQQEDSAVYLCASSSRNIHSNQPQHFGDGTRLSIL.

V usage is TRBV11-3 and J usage is TRBJ2-1, with 16 nucleotides matching TRBD2. The V and J ends lost 5 bases and 5 bases, in that order; junction bases with no gene match: 3. This CDR3 spans 16 amino acids. CDR1 and CDR2 from the germline V gene are SGHNT and YENEEA. The CDR3 coding sequence is TGTGCCAGCAGCCGGGGACTAGCGGGAGGGAACAATGAGCAGTTCTTC. Protein: CASSRGLAGGNNEQFF.

The V call is TRBV9, the J call TRBJ2-7, with D tentatively TRBD1 or TRBD2 (5 bases each). Looked up from germline, CDR1 is SGDLS and CDR2 is YYNGEE. CDR3 length: 15 residues. V was clipped by 2 bases and J by 7 bases, with 19 bases between them. The CDR3, as DNA: TGTGCCAGCAGCGTTAGCGCTGGGACCGATGAAGAGCAGTACTTC. Translated: CASSVSAGTDEEQYF.

This chain links TRBV27 with TRBJ2-2; 7 bases are shared with TRBD1. The germline V gene has CDR1 MNHEY and CDR2 SMNVEV (reference sequence). The CDR3 totals 16 residues. J lost 2 bases, V lost 2 bases, and 5 bases had no gene match. The CDR3 reads CASSLTDRRNTGELFF. The CDR3 coding sequence is TGTGCCAGCAGTTTAACGGACAGGCGCAACACCGGGGAGCTGTTTTTT.

The chain joins TRBV7-6 to TRBJ2-3, with TRBD2 identical over 8 bases. This CDR3 is 15 amino acids long. From germline, CDR1 is SGHVS and CDR2 FNYEAQ. Trimming at V came to 1 base and at J to 3 bases, leaving 3 bases not matched to a gene. The CDR3 DNA follows: TGTGCCAGCAGCTTAGGTGCGGGGGGAACAGATACGCAGTATTTT. The encoded protein is CASSLGAGGTDTQYF.

The count of this clone is one. The chain carries TRBV18 and TRBJ2-7, with no clear D. The V gene's germline CDR1 is KGHSH and CDR2 LQKENI. The V end was cut by 5 bases, the J end by 7 bases, with 12 bases between. CDR3 size: 12 residues. For the CDR3, the DNA is TGTGCCAGCTCAGGTCGGTCGAGGGAGCAGTACTTC. Amino acids: CASSGRSREQYF.

The rearrangement links TRBV7-2 to TRBJ2-5; 7 bases are a match to TRBD1. J was trimmed by 0 bases and V by 5 bases; bases with no gene match: 9. This CDR3 comprises 16 residues. Germline assignment: CDR1 SGHTA and CDR2 FQGNSA. This CDR3 reads CASSLRSTGNQETQYF. CDR3 coding DNA: TGTGCCAGCAGCCTCCGCTCGACAGGGAACCAAGAGACCCAGTACTTC.

CDR3 in amino acids: CASSEGGRASGSGEQYF. CDR3 coding DNA: TGTGCCAGCAGTGAAGGGGGGCGCGCTAGCGGGAGCGGGGAGCAGTACTTC. The V call is TRBV2, the J call TRBJ2-7, with 10 nucleotides matching TRBD2. The CDR3 consists of 17 residues. J was trimmed by 7 bases and V by 1 base; bases with no gene match: 13. Per the germline V gene, CDR1 is SNHLY and CDR2 is FYNNEI.

The V and J genes are TRBV29-1 and TRBJ1-5; D uncertain. CDR3 length: 13 amino acids. Germline V lookup: CDR1 SQVTM, CDR2 ANQGSEA. V lost 4 bases to trimming and J lost 3 bases, with 10 bases between them. As DNA, the CDR3 is TGCAGCGTTGGAGAGGGCCTCAATCAGCCCCAGCATTTT. It is translated as CSVGEGLNQPQHF.

The CDR3 DNA reads TGTGCCAGCAGCTTAGCGCTAGGGAGAGATTCACCCCTCCACTTT. It encodes CASSLALGRDSPLHF. The chain couples TRBV7-9 to TRBJ1-6, with D hard to call. Germline loops: CDR1 SEHNR, CDR2 FQNEAQ (reference sequence). V was pared by 0 bases and J by 8 bases, with 11 bases between. The CDR3 is made up of 15 amino acids.

The chain recombines TRBV11-2 with TRBJ1-5; D is unclear. This CDR3 has 13 residues. Germline lookup yields CDR1 SGHAT and CDR2 FQNNGV. V dropped 3 bases and J dropped 5 bases, with 8 bases sitting between them. CDR3 sequence: CASSLVSDQPQHF. CDR3 DNA sequence: TGTGCCAGCAGCTTGGTGTCCGATCAGCCCCAGCATTTT.

This chain links TRBV5-1 with TRBJ2-2, with D unclear. Trimming took 0 bases from V and 5 from J, leaving 8 bases between them. CDR1 SGHRS and CDR2 YFSETQ come from the germline V gene. This CDR3 contains 14 residues. The CDR3 DNA sequence: TGCGCCAGCAGCTTGGGAACAAAAACCGGGGAGCTGTTTTTT. Translation gives CASSLGTKTGELFF.

The J gene is TRBJ2-3, the V gene TRBV2, with TRBD2 matching 12 bases. Germline lookup yields CDR1 SNHLY and CDR2 FYNNEI. J was trimmed by 2 bases and V by 6 bases; bases with no gene match: 9. This CDR3 is built from 17 residues. CDR3 DNA: TGTGCCAGCAGGCGGGCTAGCGGGAGGGCCCTCACAGATACGCAGTATTTT. Protein sequence: CASRRASGRALTDTQYF. Drawing the rest from reference TRBV2 and TRBJ2-3, the complete variable domain is EPEVTQTPSHQVTQMGQEVILRCVPISNHLYFYWYRQILGQKVEFLVSFYNNEISEKSEIFDDQFSVERPDGSNFTLKIRSTKLEDSAMYFCASRRASGRALTDTQYFGPGTRLTVL.

The chain joins TRBV7-6 to TRBJ2-3, with D hard to call. The V gene lost 4 bases and the J gene lost 6 bases, with 8 bases spanning the gap. CDR1 is SGHVS, CDR2 FNYEAQ, per germline. This CDR3 is built from 12 residues. CDR3 in amino acids: CASSSIQDTQYF. DNA for the CDR3: TGTGCCAGCAGCTCCATACAGGATACGCAGTATTTT.

CDR3 coding DNA: TGTGCCAGCAGTGAAGGGACAGGGCTCTCTGGAAACACCATATATTTT. Its protein product is CASSEGTGLSGNTIYF. The chain employs TRBV6-1 and TRBJ1-3; 8 nucleotides align to TRBD1. V was clipped by 1 base and J by 0 bases; unmatched bases: 2. Germline V gives CDR1 MNHNS, CDR2 SASEGT. CDR3 length: 16 residues.

The V gene is TRBV5-4, the J gene TRBJ2-7; maybe TRBD2 (5 bases). This CDR3 has 17 amino acids. Germline V gene sequence: CDR1 SGHNT, CDR2 YYREEE (reference sequence). V was trimmed by 2 bases and J by 2 bases, leaving 20 bases between them. CDR3 in amino acids: CASSFILGAEGTYEQYF. The CDR3 DNA sequence: TGTGCCAGCAGCTTTATTCTTGGCGCCGAGGGAACCTACGAGCAGTACTTC.

The rearrangement uses TRBV6-5 and TRBJ2-5, with D perhaps TRBD2 (7 bases). The CDR3 covers 12 residues. The germline V gene encodes CDR1 MNHEY and CDR2 SVGAGI. Trimming left V 10 bases short and J 4 bases short, with 13 bases between. The DNA of the CDR3 is TGTGCCAACGGACGGGGGGCAGAGACCCAGTACTTC. Translation gives CANGRGAETQYF.

This chain uses TRBV9 with TRBJ2-7; D possibly matches TRBD1 or TRBD2 (6 bases each). V gave up 0 bases and J gave up 2 bases, with 9 bases separating them. This CDR3 is 14 amino acids long. Germline V gene sequence: CDR1 SGDLS, CDR2 YYNGEE. DNA of the CDR3: TGTGCCAGCAGCGTAGAGGAGGGGGCCTACGAGCAGTACTTC. Its protein is CASSVEEGAYEQYF.

The chain is built from TRBV29-1 and TRBJ2-5, with TRBD2 matching 8 bases. Germline CDR1 reads SQVTM; CDR2 reads ANQGSEA. The V segment lost 6 bases and the J segment 4 bases; nucleotides outside the gene matches: 10. This CDR3 region has 14 residues. The CDR3 region is CSVRDTGGAETQYF. The CDR3 DNA is TGCAGCGTACGAGACACGGGAGGGGCAGAGACCCAGTACTTC.

CDR3 region: CASSLDAQGGAYYGYTF. The CDR3 DNA reads TGTGCCAGCAGCTTAGACGCCCAAGGCGGGGCTTACTATGGCTACACCTTC. This sequence joins TRBV7-8 and TRBJ1-2, with D tentatively TRBD1 (5 bases). Germline V gene sequence: CDR1 SGHVS, CDR2 FQNEAQ. This CDR3 is built from 17 residues. Trimming took off 1 base at V and 3 bases at J, with 18 bases between the two ends.

The chain links TRBV6-5 to TRBJ1-5, with D possibly matching TRBD1 (5 bases). V was shortened by 6 bases and J by 0 bases, with 12 bases between the two germline ends. Germline V gene sequence: CDR1 MNHEY, CDR2 SVGAGI. The CDR3 runs 15 residues. Written as DNA, the CDR3 is TGTGCCAGCAGGGCGGGGGGTTCTAGCAATCAGCCCCAGCATTTT. Translated: CASRAGGSSNQPQHF.

This clone showed up just once. The chain links TRBV5-1 to TRBJ2-3; 10 nucleotides align to TRBD1. Germline V CDR1 and CDR2: SGHRS, YFSETQ. This CDR3 region has 16 residues. J lost 3 bases, V lost 4 bases, and 8 bases had no gene match. CDR3 residues: CASSLKTGGMTDTQYF. As DNA, the CDR3 is TGCGCCAGCAGCCTTAAGACAGGGGGCATGACAGATACGCAGTATTTT.

Worth noting for this clone: This same CDR3 is encoded by further DNA sequences in the sample. The genes are TRBV18 and TRBJ1-1, with D uncertain. The germline gives CDR1 KGHSH, CDR2 LQKENI. The CDR3 contains 13 residues. Trimming left V 2 bases short and J 0 bases short, with 4 bases between. DNA for the CDR3: TGTGCCAGCTCACCAAGTTTGAACACTGAAGCTTTCTTT. Its protein product is CASSPSLNTEAFF.

This rearrangement joins TRBV5-1 to TRBJ1-1; D uncertain. V lost 0 bases and J 0 bases, leaving 3 bases between the germline ends. Germline V CDR1 and CDR2: SGHRS, YFSETQ. The length of the CDR3 is 13 residues. CDR3 sequence: CASSLGMNTEAFF. CDR3 nucleotides: TGCGCCAGCAGCTTGGGTATGAACACTGAAGCTTTCTTT.

The chain carries TRBV18 and TRBJ2-7; 7 nucleotides line up with TRBD2. V dropped 2 bases and J dropped 5; count of bases not matched to a gene: 3. Germline-derived CDR1 and CDR2 are KGHSH and LQKENI. This CDR3 has 13 residues. CDR3 bases: TGTGCCAGCTCACCAAACCGGGGGGACGAGCAGTACTTC. Amino acids: CASSPNRGDEQYF.

The gene calls are TRBV5-1 and TRBJ1-6, with D hard to call. Deletions cut 0 bases from V and 0 bases from J, with 1 base between. This CDR3 contains 14 residues. Germline V lookup: CDR1 SGHRS, CDR2 YFSETQ. The CDR3 here is CASSLGSYNSPLHF. CDR3 nucleotides: TGCGCCAGCAGCTTGGGCTCCTATAATTCACCCCTCCACTTT. The full variable domain, its missing parts supplied by reference TRBV5-1 and TRBJ1-6, is KAGVTQTPRYLIKTRGQQVTLSCSPISGHRSVSWYQQTPGQGLQFLFEYFSETQRNKGNFPGRFSGRQFSNSRSEMNVSTLELGDSALYLCASSLGSYNSPLHFGNGTRLTVT.

The genes are TRBV3-1 (or the pseudogene TRBV3-2) and TRBJ2-4; 12 bases are shared with TRBD2. CDR1 LGHDT and CDR2 YNNKEL come from the germline V gene (reference sequence). J lost 6 bases, V lost 4 bases, and 10 bases had no gene match. The CDR3 is 17 amino acids. As DNA, the CDR3 is TGTGCCAGCAGCCCCGGACTAGCGGGGCACCCCGGAAACATTCAGTACTTC. This encodes CASSPGLAGHPGNIQYF.

This clone has a handful of counts. The CDR3 sequence is CASSEYTVGPQHF. In nucleotides, the CDR3 is TGTGCCAGCAGTGAATACACGGTAGGGCCCCAGCATTTT. The V call is TRBV6-1, the J call TRBJ1-5, with D hard to call. Deletions cut 2 bases from V and 9 bases from J, with 11 bases between. Germline-derived CDR1 and CDR2 are MNHNS and SASEGT. The CDR3 sequence is 13 residues long.

This chain connects TRBV12-3 or TRBV12-4 to TRBJ1-4; D remains unclear. The CDR3 totals 11 residues. V lost 3 bases and J 8 bases, leaving 4 bases between the germline ends. The CDR3 spells CASSLAEKLFF. The CDR3 DNA sequence: TGTGCCAGCAGTTTGGCAGAAAAACTGTTTTTT.

This clone was detected only once. The genes are TRBV10-1 and TRBJ2-7, with D maybe TRBD1 (5 bases). This CDR3 is 13 amino acids long. Looked up from germline, CDR1 is WNHNN and CDR2 is SYGVQD (reference sequence). V shed 6 bases and J shed 6 bases, with 15 bases lying between them. In nucleotides, the CDR3 is TGCGCCAGCAGCTGGCAGGGTACCGGCGAGCAGTACTTC. Protein product: CASSWQGTGEQYF.

This chain links TRBV5-1 with TRBJ2-7, with D possibly being TRBD1 or TRBD2 (5 bases each). CDR3 length: 16 amino acids. CDR1 and CDR2 from the germline V gene are SGHRS and YFSETQ. Trimming stripped 3 bases from V and 0 bases from J, with 16 bases between. This CDR3 reads CASSSGATDSSYEQYF. Here the CDR3 DNA reads TGCGCCAGCAGCTCCGGGGCCACGGATAGCTCCTACGAGCAGTACTTC.